These 2 T cell receptor beta chains originate from one sample sequenced in a study of blood T cell repertoires in COVID-19. The repertoire was sequenced with immunoSEQ multiplex PCR; TCRdb's copy has only in-frame clones and lacks some. The sample lists under 150,000 clones, approximately 80% occurring once. Source material: PBMCs or T cells enriched from blood (not recorded which). The receptors were gathered from a man aged 50-59 years in a cohort exposed to, infected with or recovered from COVID-19 (not recorded which).

The chain links TRBV7-8 to TRBJ2-5; unclear D gene. V lost 2 bases, J lost 5 bases, and 6 bases lay in between. CDR3 size: 12 residues. CDR1 is SGHVS, CDR2 FQNEAQ, per germline. The CDR3: CASSLITETQYF. CDR3 DNA: TGTGCCAGCAGCTTAATAACTGAGACCCAGTACTTC.

The chain carries TRBV10-1 and TRBJ2-1; 8 bases match TRBD2. Trimming cost V 3 bases and J 9 bases; bases outside gene matches: 10. The CDR3 is made up of 15 amino acids. Germline V gene lookup returns CDR1 WNHNN and CDR2 SYGVQD (reference sequence). CDR3 in amino acids: CASSETRGGLGEQFF. CDR3 DNA: TGCGCCAGCAGTGAAACCCGGGGGGGCCTAGGTGAGCAGTTCTTC.